This T cell receptor beta chain was recorded in a study of cytomegalovirus exposure and HLA in healthy donors. In the case of this clone: Its antigen remains unknown.

The study's findings and limits: The productive fraction for most TCR beta V segments was about 90% or about 30% in an earlier analysis. An ancestry cluster, one associated with Asian ancestry, reportedly showed fewer N-insertions than the approximately 670-donor mean in a later analysis.

Unrecorded immune exposure was likely among donors, who were nominally healthy when sampled. Germline CDR1 is GTSNPN and CDR2 is SVGIG (reference sequence). The CDR3 length is 17 residues. V was pared by 0 bases and J by 0 bases, with 9 bases of the junction left unmatched. The PCR made use of 60 Vbeta and 13 Jbeta primers. TCRdb's copy holds only in-frame clones and misses some; the assay was immunoSEQ multiplex PCR. The data show 150,000 to 200,000 clones, about 81% seen once. This chain connects TRBV30 to TRBJ1-1, with 8 bases identical to TRBD1. The sequence came from a woman under 30 in good health and CMV-seropositive. The source material was PBMCs. CDR3 sequence reads: CAWSVPYRGRLNTEAFF. CDR3 nucleotide sequence: TGTGCCTGGAGTGTACCTTACAGGGGGAGGTTGAACACTGAAGCTTTCTTT.